These T cell receptor beta chains were read from a single sample in a study of blood T cells in healthy people across ages. MiXCR, run by TCRdb on the 5' RACE reads, gives a single entry per CDR3 protein. The repertoire holds fewer than 2 million distinct CDR3 sequences, around 40% seen once, with around 23% in the top ten. Sequencing input: blood. These TCRs come from a human donor in good health. Both conserved end residues are part of each CDR3. D genes are given only for firm matches. Clone sizes are given selectively: once, few, many, or a class where the clone is expanded.

clone_size | d_call | j_call | v_call | cdr3_length | cdr3_nt | cdr3_aa
once | TRBD2 | TRBJ2-7 | TRBV5-1 | 18 | TGCGCCAGCAGCTTGGGGTCTAGCGGGGGTGCTATCTCCTACGAGCAGTACTTC | CASSLGSSGGAISYEQYF
few | TRBD1 | TRBJ2-7 | TRBV7-9 | 12 | TGTGCCAGCAGCTTAGAAGGGGGCCAGCAGTACTTC | CASSLEGGQQYF
NA | TRBD1 | TRBJ2-1 | TRBV24-1 | 17 | TGTGCCACCAGTGATTTTGGCGCAGGGGGCTCCTACAATGAGCAGTTCTTC | CATSDFGAGGSYNEQFF
NA | TRBD1 | TRBJ2-7 | TRBV18 | 18 | TGTGCCAGCTCACCAGGATCGCCCGACAGGGTATTGGCCTACGAGCAGTACTTC | CASSPGSPDRVLAYEQYF
NA | NA | TRBJ2-5 | TRBV7-9 | 16 | TGTGCCAGCAGCTTAAGTCGGAACAGACGCCAAGAGACCCAGTACTTC | CASSLSRNRRQETQYF
NA | NA | TRBJ1-5 | TRBV7-8 | 16 | TGTGCCAGCAGCCGGGGAGGGCGGAATAGCAATCAGCCCCAGCATTTT | CASSRGGRNSNQPQHF
few | TRBD2 | TRBJ2-7 | TRBV7-2 | 15 | TGTGCCAGCAGCTGGCTAGCGGGGGCTGTCTACGAGCAGTACTTC | CASSWLAGAVYEQYF
NA | NA | TRBJ1-2 | TRBV20-1 | 10 | TGCAGTGCTGGGACTTATGGCTACACCTTC | CSAGTYGYTF
NA | NA | TRBJ2-3 | TRBV7-9 | 15 | TGTGCCAGCAGCCTTCCGGGCCCCGGGGCGGGTACGCAGTATTTT | CASSLPGPGAGTQYF
NA | TRBD1 | TRBJ1-6 | TRBV5-1 | 14 | TGCGCCAGCAGCTCAGGGGGAGGTGATTCACCCCTCCACTTT | CASSSGGGDSPLHF
few | TRBD2 | TRBJ2-3 | TRBV15 | 17 | TGTGCCACCAGCAGAGTCCTTAGCGGGGGGGCAACAGATACGCAGTATTTT | CATSRVLSGGATDTQYF
few | TRBD2 | TRBJ2-3 | TRBV20-1 | 16 | TGCAGTGCTAGAGATCGGCTAGCGGGGAGCACAGATACGCAGTATTTT | CSARDRLAGSTDTQYF
NA | TRBD1 | TRBJ2-1 | TRBV5-1 | 16 | TGCGCCAGCAGACGGCCCGGGACAGGGGCATTGGATGAGCAGTTCTTC | CASRRPGTGALDEQFF
few | TRBD1 | TRBJ1-2 | TRBV11-3 | 15 | TGTGCCAGCAGCATGCACATACAGGGGGATAGTGGCTACACCTTC | CASSMHIQGDSGYTF
many | NA | TRBJ2-1 | TRBV5-1 | 14 | TGCGCCAGCAGCTTGGAGCGGCAAAACAATGAGCAGTTCTTC | CASSLERQNNEQFF
NA | NA | TRBJ2-7 | TRBV12-3/TRBV12-4 | 14 | TGTGCCAGCAGCCATGGGGACACCCTTTACGAGCAGTACTTC | CASSHGDTLYEQYF
few | NA | TRBJ1-6 | TRBV7-2 | 16 | TGTGCCAGCAGCTTAGACCGGGGGTCAAATAATTCACCCCTCCACTTT | CASSLDRGSNNSPLHF
NA | NA | TRBJ2-7 | TRBV4-3 | 15 | TGCGCCAGCAGCCAAGATTCTGGAGGTTTCTACGAGCAGTACTTC | CASSQDSGGFYEQYF
few | NA | TRBJ2-1 | TRBV7-2 | 14 | TGTGCCAGCAGCTTAGTAGTAGCGAAGGATGAGCAGTTCTTC | CASSLVVAKDEQFF
NA | NA | TRBJ1-2 | TRBV7-9 | 15 | TGCGCCAGCAGCTCACCTCTGGACCGGGGAGAGGGCTACACCTTC | CASSSPLDRGEGYTF
few | TRBD1 | TRBJ2-3 | TRBV5-1 | 15 | TGCGCCAGCAGCTTAATGGGACAGGTCACAGATACGCAGTATTTT | CASSLMGQVTDTQYF
NA | NA | TRBJ1-2 | TRBV20-1 | 14 | TGCAGTGCCCGTAGGGGGTCTTCGAACTATGGCTACACCTTC | CSARRGSSNYGYTF
NA | NA | TRBJ2-3 | TRBV7-9 | 12 | TGTGCCAGCGTATGGGGCACAGATACGCAGTATTTT | CASVWGTDTQYF
few | TRBD1 | TRBJ2-1 | TRBV12-3/TRBV12-4 | 16 | TGTGCCAACAGCCCCGAGACAGGGGAGCACCACAATGAGCAGTTCTTC | CANSPETGEHHNEQFF
NA | NA | TRBJ2-7 | TRBV6-1 | 13 | TGTGCCAGCAGCCGGTCAGTTACTTACGAGCAGTACTTC | CASSRSVTYEQYF
NA | TRBD1 | TRBJ1-3 | TRBV5-6 | 15 | TGTGCCAGCAGCCCCATGGACAGGGTTGGAAACACCATATATTTT | CASSPMDRVGNTIYF
few | NA | TRBJ2-7 | TRBV20-1 | 15 | TGCAGTGCTAGAGACCCCCAGGGTAATGTGGACGAGCAGTACTTC | CSARDPQGNVDEQYF
few | NA | TRBJ2-1 | TRBV7-3 | 16 | TGTGCCAGCAGCTTACGTCCGGTTAGCTCCTACAATGAGCAGTTCTTC | CASSLRPVSSYNEQFF
few | TRBD1 | TRBJ1-6 | TRBV9 | 15 | TGTGCCAGCAGCGTAGGTGAGGGGGCGGGTTCACCCCTCCACTTT | CASSVGEGAGSPLHF
NA | NA | TRBJ1-1 | TRBV5-6 | 17 | TGTGCCAGCAGCTTCGGTAGTCAGGGGCCGGTGAACACTGAAGCTTTCTTT | CASSFGSQGPVNTEAFF
NA | NA | TRBJ1-2 | TRBV7-2 | 16 | TGTGCCAGCAGCTCTCGCGCCCCAGCTACAGGGAGTGGCTACACCTTC | CASSSRAPATGSGYTF
NA | NA | TRBJ2-1 | TRBV28 | 14 | TGTGCCAGCACCCGGGACCCCACCGTGGATGAGCAGTTCTTC | CASTRDPTVDEQFF
NA | TRBD1 | TRBJ2-2 | TRBV12-3/TRBV12-4 | 16 | TGTGCCAGCAGTTTTCAGACAGGGTCGAACACCGGGGAGCTGTTTTTT | CASSFQTGSNTGELFF
few | TRBD2 | TRBJ2-1 | TRBV2 | 15 | TGTGCCAGCAAAAGACTAGCGGGGACCTACAATGAGCAGTTCTTC | CASKRLAGTYNEQFF
NA | NA | TRBJ2-4 | TRBV12-3/TRBV12-4 | 14 | TGTGCCAGCAGTGTAAACCAGGCCAAAAACATTCAGTACTTC | CASSVNQAKNIQYF
few | TRBD1 | TRBJ1-5 | TRBV7-2 | 18 | TGTGCCAGCAGCTTGACTGCCGGGACAGGGGACCTGAATCAGCCCCAGCATTTT | CASSLTAGTGDLNQPQHF